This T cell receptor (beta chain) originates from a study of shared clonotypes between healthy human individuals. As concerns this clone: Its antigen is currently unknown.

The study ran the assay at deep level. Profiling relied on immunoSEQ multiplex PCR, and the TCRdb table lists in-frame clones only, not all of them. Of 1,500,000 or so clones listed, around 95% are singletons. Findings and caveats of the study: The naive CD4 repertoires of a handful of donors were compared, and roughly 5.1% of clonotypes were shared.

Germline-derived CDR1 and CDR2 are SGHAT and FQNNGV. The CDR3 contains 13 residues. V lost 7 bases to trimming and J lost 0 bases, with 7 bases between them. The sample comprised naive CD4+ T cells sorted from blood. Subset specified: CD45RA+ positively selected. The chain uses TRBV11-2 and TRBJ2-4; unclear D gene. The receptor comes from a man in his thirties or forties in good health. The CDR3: CASTKVAKNIQYF. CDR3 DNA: TGTGCCAGCACCAAGGTAGCCAAAAACATTCAGTACTTC.